The 4 T cell receptor beta chains listed next were all sequenced from one sample in a study of blood T cells in healthy people across ages. A sample-barcoded 5' primer and a J-beta primer mix were used in a second PCR of roughly 6 to 11 cycles. TCRdb re-called the 5' RACE reads through MiXCR, storing one row per CDR3 protein. The table records around 820,000 distinct CDR3 sequences, approximately 25% of them present only once. These sequences were also reported in another study, on T cells of mothers and their children.

Sequencing was done on a sample of blood. The receptors were gathered from a boy aged 5-17 years in good health.

This clonotype came up once. The chain is built from TRBV29-1 and TRBJ2-1; D is ambiguous. With the DNA end fitting TRBJ2-7 better, the J assignment may be wrong. The V gene's germline CDR1 is SQVTM and CDR2 ANQGSEA. The CDR3 sequence is 12 residues long. DNA of the CDR3: TGCAGCGTTGTTACCTGGGGATACGAGCAGTACTTC. It encodes CSVVTWGYEQYF.

The table lists this clonotype with a few counts. The gene calls are TRBV29-1 and TRBJ2-5; the D gene is possibly TRBD1 (6 bases). V was pared by 6 bases and J by 5 bases, with 22 bases between. The CDR3 is made up of 15 amino acids. Germline V gene sequence: CDR1 SQVTM, CDR2 ANQGSEA. DNA of the CDR3: TGCAGCGTCGCACCCCGGGACACCGACTCCGAGACCCAGTACTTC. Its translation: CSVAPRDTDSETQYF.

The rearrangement uses TRBV28 and TRBJ2-5; TRBD1 matches 7 bases. This CDR3 is 14 amino acids long. With 6 bases clipped from V and 1 base from J, the junction kept 5 bases outside the gene matches. The germline V gene encodes CDR1 MDHEN and CDR2 SYDVKM. The CDR3 bases are TGTGCCAGCAGAGGACAGGACCTCCAAGAGACCCAGTACTTC. Its protein product is CASRGQDLQETQYF.

The genes are TRBV10-3 and TRBJ2-4; the D is unclear. Trimming took 3 bases from V and 7 from J, leaving 4 bases between them. The germline V gene has CDR1 ENHRY and CDR2 SYGVKD. This CDR3 spans 11 amino acids. The CDR3 DNA sequence: TGTGCCATCAGTGACACTAACATTCAGTACTTC. Its protein product is CAISDTNIQYF.